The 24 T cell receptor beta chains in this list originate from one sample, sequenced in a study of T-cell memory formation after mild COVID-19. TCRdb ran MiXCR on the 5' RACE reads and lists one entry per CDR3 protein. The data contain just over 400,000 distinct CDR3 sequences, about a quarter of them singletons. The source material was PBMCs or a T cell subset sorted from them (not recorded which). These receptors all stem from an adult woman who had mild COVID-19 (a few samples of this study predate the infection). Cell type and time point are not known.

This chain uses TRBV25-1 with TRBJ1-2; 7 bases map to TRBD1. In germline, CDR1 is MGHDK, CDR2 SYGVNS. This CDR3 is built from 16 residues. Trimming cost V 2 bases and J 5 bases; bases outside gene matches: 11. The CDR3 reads CASSEAIQGVGYGYTF. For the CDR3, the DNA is TGTGCCAGCAGTGAAGCCATCCAGGGGGTAGGATATGGCTACACCTTC.

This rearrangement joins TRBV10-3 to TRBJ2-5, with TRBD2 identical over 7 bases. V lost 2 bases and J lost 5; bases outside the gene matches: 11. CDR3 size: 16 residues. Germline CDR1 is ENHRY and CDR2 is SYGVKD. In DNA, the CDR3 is TGTGCCATCAGTGAGCGAGGTCTAGCGGCAGGGGAGACCCAGTACTTC. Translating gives CAISERGLAAGETQYF.

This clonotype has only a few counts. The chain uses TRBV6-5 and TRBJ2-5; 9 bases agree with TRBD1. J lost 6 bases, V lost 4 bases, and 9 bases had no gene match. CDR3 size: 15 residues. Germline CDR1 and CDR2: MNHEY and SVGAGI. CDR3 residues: CASSSPTGGGKTQYF. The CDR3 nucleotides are TGTGCCAGCAGTTCTCCAACAGGGGGCGGGAAGACCCAGTACTTC.

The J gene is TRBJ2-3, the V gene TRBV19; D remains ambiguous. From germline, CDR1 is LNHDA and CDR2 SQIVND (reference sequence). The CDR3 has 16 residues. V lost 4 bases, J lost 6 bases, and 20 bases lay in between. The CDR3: CASSSPGARVRDTQYF. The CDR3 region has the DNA TGTGCCAGTAGTAGCCCCGGCGCTCGGGTTCGGGATACGCAGTATTTT.

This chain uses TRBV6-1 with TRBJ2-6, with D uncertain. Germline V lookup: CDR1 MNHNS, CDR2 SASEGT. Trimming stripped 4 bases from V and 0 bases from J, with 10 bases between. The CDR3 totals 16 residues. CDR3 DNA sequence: TGTGCCAGCAGTGGTTCCCCCGGCTCTGGGGCCAACGTCCTGACTTTC. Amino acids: CASSGSPGSGANVLTF.

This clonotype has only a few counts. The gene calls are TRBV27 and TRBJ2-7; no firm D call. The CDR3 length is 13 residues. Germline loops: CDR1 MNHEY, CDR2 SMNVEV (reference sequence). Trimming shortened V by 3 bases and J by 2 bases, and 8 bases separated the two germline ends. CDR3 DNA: TGTGCCAGCAGTTTGAAAGGGACCTACGAGCAGTACTTC. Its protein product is CASSLKGTYEQYF.

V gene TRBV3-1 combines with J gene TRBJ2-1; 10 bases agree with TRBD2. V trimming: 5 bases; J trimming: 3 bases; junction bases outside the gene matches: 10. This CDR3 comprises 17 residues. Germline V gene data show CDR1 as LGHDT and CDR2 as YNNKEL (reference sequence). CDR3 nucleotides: TGTGCCAGCAGCGAAGGACTAGCGGATGGAGTCTACAATGAGCAGTTCTTC. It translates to CASSEGLADGVYNEQFF.

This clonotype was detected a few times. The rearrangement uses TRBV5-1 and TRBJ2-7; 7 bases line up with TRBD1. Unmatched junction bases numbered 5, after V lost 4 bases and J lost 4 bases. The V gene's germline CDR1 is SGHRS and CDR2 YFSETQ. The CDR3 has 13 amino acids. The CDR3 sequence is CASSIDREYEQYF. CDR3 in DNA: TGCGCCAGCAGCATAGACAGGGAGTACGAGCAGTACTTC.

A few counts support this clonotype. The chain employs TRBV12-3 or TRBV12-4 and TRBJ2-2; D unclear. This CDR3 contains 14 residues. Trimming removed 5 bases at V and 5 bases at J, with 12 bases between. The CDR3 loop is CASSILRATGELFF. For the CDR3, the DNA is TGTGCCAGCAGTATCCTCCGGGCGACCGGGGAGCTGTTTTTT.

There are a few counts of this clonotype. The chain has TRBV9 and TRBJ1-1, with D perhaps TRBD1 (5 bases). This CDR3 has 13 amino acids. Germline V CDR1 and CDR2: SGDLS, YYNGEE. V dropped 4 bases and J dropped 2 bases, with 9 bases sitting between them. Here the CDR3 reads CASSPWTNTEAFF. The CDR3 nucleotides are TGTGCCAGCAGCCCCTGGACAAACACTGAAGCTTTCTTT.

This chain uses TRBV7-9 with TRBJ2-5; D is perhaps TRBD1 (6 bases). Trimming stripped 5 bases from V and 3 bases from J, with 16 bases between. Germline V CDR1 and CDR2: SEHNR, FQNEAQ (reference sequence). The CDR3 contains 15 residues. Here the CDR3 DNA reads TGTGCCAGCAGCCCTCCTGGGGGCGGTGAAGAGACCCAGTACTTC. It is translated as CASSPPGGGEETQYF.

The CDR3 sequence is CASSLQPSLTGGKTDTQYF. The CDR3 nucleotides read TGTGCCAGCTCCCTTCAACCAAGCCTCACAGGGGGCAAGACAGATACGCAGTATTTT. The chain carries TRBV18 and TRBJ2-3; 9 positions agree with TRBD1. Trimming removed 6 bases from V and 3 bases from J; junction bases left unmatched: 19. The CDR3 runs 19 residues. Germline CDR1 KGHSH, CDR2 LQKENI.

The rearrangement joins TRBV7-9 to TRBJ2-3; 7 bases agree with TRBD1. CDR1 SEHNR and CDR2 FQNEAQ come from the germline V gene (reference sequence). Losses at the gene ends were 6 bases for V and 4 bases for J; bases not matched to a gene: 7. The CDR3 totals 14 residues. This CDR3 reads CASRNKGAPDTQYF. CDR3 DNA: TGTGCCAGCAGGAACAAGGGGGCCCCAGATACGCAGTATTTT. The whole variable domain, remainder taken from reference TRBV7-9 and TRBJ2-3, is DTGVSQNPRHKITKRGQNVTFRCDPISEHNRLYWYRQTLGQGPEFLTYFQNEAQLEKSRLLSDRFSAERPKGSFSTLEIQRTEQGDSAMYLCASRNKGAPDTQYFGPGTRLTVL.

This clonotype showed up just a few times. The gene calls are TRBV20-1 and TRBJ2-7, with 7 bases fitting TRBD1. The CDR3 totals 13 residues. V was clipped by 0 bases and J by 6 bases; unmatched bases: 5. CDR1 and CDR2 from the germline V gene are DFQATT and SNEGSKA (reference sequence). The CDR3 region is CSARDVTGFEQYF. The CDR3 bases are TGCAGTGCTAGAGATGTGACAGGGTTCGAGCAGTACTTC.

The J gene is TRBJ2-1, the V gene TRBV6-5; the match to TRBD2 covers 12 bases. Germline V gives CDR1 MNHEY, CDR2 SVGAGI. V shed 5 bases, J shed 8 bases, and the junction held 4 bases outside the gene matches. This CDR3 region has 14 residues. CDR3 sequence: CASSLRLAGDEQFF. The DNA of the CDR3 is TGTGCCAGCAGTCTTCGACTAGCGGGAGATGAGCAGTTCTTC.

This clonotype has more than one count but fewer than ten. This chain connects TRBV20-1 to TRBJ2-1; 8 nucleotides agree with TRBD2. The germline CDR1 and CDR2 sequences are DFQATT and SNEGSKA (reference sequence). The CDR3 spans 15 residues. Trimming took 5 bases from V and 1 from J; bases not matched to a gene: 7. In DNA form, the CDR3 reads TGCAGTGCTCACATAGCGGGAAGATCCTACAATGAGCAGTTCTTC. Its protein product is CSAHIAGRSYNEQFF.

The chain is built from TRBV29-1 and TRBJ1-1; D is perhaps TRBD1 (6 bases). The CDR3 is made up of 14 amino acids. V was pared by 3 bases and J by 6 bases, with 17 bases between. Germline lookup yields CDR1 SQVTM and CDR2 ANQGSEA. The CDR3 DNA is TGCAGCGTTGAGGTTCGGGGGCGCGGGTCTGAAGCTTTCTTT. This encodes CSVEVRGRGSEAFF.

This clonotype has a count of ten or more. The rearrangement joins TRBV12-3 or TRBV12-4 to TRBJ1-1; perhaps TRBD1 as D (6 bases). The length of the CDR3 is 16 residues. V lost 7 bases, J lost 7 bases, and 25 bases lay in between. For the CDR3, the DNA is TGTGCCAGCAAACCCCCAATGGGGACACGCTCGATTGAAGCTTTCTTT. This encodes CASKPPMGTRSIEAFF.

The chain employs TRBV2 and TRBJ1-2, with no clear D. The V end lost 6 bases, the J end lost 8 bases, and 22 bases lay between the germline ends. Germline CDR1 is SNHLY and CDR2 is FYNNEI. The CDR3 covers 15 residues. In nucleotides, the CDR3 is TGTGCCAGCAGGTCGGACCGGACGGGAGGGTACGGCTACACCTTC. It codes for CASRSDRTGGYGYTF.

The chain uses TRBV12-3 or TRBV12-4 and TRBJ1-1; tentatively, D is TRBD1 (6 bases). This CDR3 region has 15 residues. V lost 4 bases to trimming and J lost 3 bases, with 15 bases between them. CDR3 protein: CASSWGGHKDTEAFF. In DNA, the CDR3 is TGTGCCAGCAGTTGGGGGGGCCATAAAGACACTGAAGCTTTCTTT.

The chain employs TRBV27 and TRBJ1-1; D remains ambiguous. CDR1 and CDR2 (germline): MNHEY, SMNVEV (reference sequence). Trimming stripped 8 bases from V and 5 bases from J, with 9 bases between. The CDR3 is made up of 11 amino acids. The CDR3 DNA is TGTGCCAGCGGATTTGGGACTGAAGCTTTCTTT. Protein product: CASGFGTEAFF.

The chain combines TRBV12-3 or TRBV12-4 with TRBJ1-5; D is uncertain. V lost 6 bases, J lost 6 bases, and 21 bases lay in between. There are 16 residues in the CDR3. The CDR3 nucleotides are TGTGCCAGCAGCCGACAAGGTGGCATCACCAGTCAGCCCCAGCATTTT. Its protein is CASSRQGGITSQPQHF.

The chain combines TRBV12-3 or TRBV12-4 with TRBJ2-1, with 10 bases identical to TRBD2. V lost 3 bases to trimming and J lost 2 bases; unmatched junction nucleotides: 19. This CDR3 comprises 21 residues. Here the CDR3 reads CASSLLARGIAGGLPYNEQFF. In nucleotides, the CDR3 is TGTGCCAGCAGTTTGCTCGCCCGGGGAATAGCGGGGGGTCTTCCCTACAATGAGCAGTTCTTC.

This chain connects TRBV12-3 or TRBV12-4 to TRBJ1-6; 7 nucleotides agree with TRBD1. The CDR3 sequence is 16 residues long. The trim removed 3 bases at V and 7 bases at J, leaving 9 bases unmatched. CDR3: CASSFSSTGLNSPLHF. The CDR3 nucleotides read TGTGCCAGCAGTTTTTCATCGACAGGGCTCAATTCACCCCTCCACTTT.